The 5 T cell receptor beta chains in this list originate from one sample, sequenced in a study of cytomegalovirus exposure and HLA in healthy donors. PCR involved 60 Vbeta and 13 Jbeta primers. Here immunoSEQ multiplex PCR was the method, and the copy in TCRdb shows in-frame clones only, minus some. Of 270,000 or so clones listed, around nine tenths are singletons. The sequencing sample was made of PBMCs. The receptors stem from a girl aged 2 to 10 in good health and CMV-seronegative.

This rearrangement joins TRBV5-1 to TRBJ2-7; TRBD1 matches 10 bases. Per the germline V gene, CDR1 is SGHRS and CDR2 is YFSETQ. The CDR3 sequence is 14 residues long. The V and J ends lost 7 bases and 4 bases, in that order; junction bases with no gene match: 8. CDR3 loop: CASHSTDRGYEQYF. CDR3 nucleotides: TGCGCCAGCCACTCGACGGACAGGGGGTACGAGCAGTACTTC.

This chain uses TRBV2 with TRBJ2-7; D not certain. From germline, CDR1 is SNHLY and CDR2 FYNNEI. Trimming took 8 bases from V and 3 from J, leaving 14 bases between them. The CDR3 length is 13 residues. The CDR3 here is CASGPLASYEQYF. CDR3 bases: TGTGCCAGCGGCCCCCTTGCCAGCTACGAGCAGTACTTC.

The V call is TRBV30, the J call TRBJ2-1, with D maybe TRBD2 (6 bases). The germline V gene has CDR1 GTSNPN and CDR2 SVGIG (reference sequence). The length of the CDR3 is 14 residues. Trimming left V 2 bases short and J 2 bases short, with 10 bases between. In nucleotides, the CDR3 is TGTGCCTGGAGTCCCCGGACTACCTACAATGAGCAGTTCTTC. Protein sequence: CAWSPRTTYNEQFF.

This chain links TRBV9 with TRBJ1-2; perhaps TRBD1 as D (5 bases). Trimming stripped 4 bases from V and 4 bases from J, with 20 bases between. This CDR3 has 16 residues. Germline V gives CDR1 SGDLS, CDR2 YYNGEE. DNA of the CDR3: TGTGCCAGCAGCCAGGCGGGACCCGGAATGGTCTATGGCTACACCTTC. Translating it yields CASSQAGPGMVYGYTF.

This chain links TRBV19 with TRBJ2-2, with 9 bases matching TRBD2. With V trimmed by 5 bases and J by 1 base, 2 bases remained unmatched. CDR1 is LNHDA, CDR2 SQIVND, per germline (reference sequence). The CDR3 is made up of 15 amino acids. This CDR3 is CASSGAGGNTGELFF. Written as DNA, the CDR3 is TGTGCCAGTAGTGGAGCGGGGGGGAACACCGGGGAGCTGTTTTTT. Looking up the rest from reference TRBV19 and TRBJ2-2 gives the full variable domain: DGGITQSPKYLFRKEGQNVTLSCEQNLNHDAMYWYRQDPGQGLRLIYYSQIVNDFQKGDIAEGYSVSREKKESFPLTVTSAQKNPTAFYLCASSGAGGNTGELFFGEGSRLTVL.